This is a list of T cell receptor beta chains from one sample in a study of blood T cell repertoires in COVID-19. The protocol was immunoSEQ multiplex PCR, while the TCRdb copy is restricted to in-frame clones and leaves out a portion. Among hundreds of thousands of clones listed, less than 90% were seen once. Sequencing input: PBMCs or T cells enriched from blood (not recorded which). All receptors come from a woman aged 30 to 39 who had recovered from COVID-19. CDR3s include the opening cysteine and the closing phenylalanine or tryptophan. The D gene is left open where the match is weak. Only some rows state a clone size, as once, few, many or a class for expanded clones.

j_gene,d_gene,v_gene,abundance,CDR3aa,CDR3nt
TRBJ2-5,TRBD1,TRBV7-9,-,CASSLWPPRQGLGETQYF,TGTGCCAGCAGCTTATGGCCCCCCCGACAGGGCTTAGGGGAGACCCAGTACTTC
TRBJ1-3,-,TRBV6-6,-,CASSYSGVFGGNTIYF,TGTGCCAGCAGTTACTCAGGGGTGTTCGGTGGAAACACCATATATTTT
TRBJ2-1,TRBD2,TRBV7-2,-,CASSLVPTSGGAGNEQFF,TGTGCCAGCAGCTTAGTACCGACTAGCGGGGGGGCAGGTAATGAGCAGTTCTTC
TRBJ1-4,TRBD1,TRBV28,-,CASSLQGASNEKLFF,TGTGCCAGCAGTTTGCAGGGGGCGTCTAATGAAAAACTGTTTTTT
TRBJ2-7,TRBD1,TRBV5-4,-,CASSLRTGGYEQYF,TGTGCCAGCAGCCTCAGGACAGGGGGCTACGAGCAGTACTTC
TRBJ1-2,TRBD1,TRBV2,few,CASRKDRDGSGYTF,TGTGCCAGCAGGAAGGACAGGGACGGGAGTGGCTACACCTTC
TRBJ1-2,-,TRBV29-1,-,CSVASGRPAGYTF,TGCAGCGTTGCGTCGGGGAGGCCCGCTGGCTACACCTTC
TRBJ1-1,TRBD1,TRBV6-2/TRBV6-3,few,CASSYSTTYRGLNTEAFF,TGTGCCAGCAGTTACTCGACCACCTACAGGGGACTGAACACTGAAGCTTTCTTT
TRBJ1-2,-,TRBV7-2,-,CASSLRRAYGYTF,TGTGCCAGCAGCTTGCGCAGGGCCTATGGCTACACCTTC
TRBJ1-6,TRBD1,TRBV23-1,-,CASSQSGDRGYNSPLHF,TGCGCCAGCAGTCAATCCGGGGACAGGGGTTATAATTCACCCCTCCACTTT
TRBJ2-3,-,TRBV11-2,-,CASSLEGPYSTDTQYF,TGTGCCAGCAGCTTAGAGGGCCCCTATAGCACAGATACGCAGTATTTT
TRBJ1-2,TRBD1,TRBV29-1,few,CSVHTPPGQEGSNYGYTF,TGCAGCGTCCACACCCCTCCCGGACAGGAGGGGTCTAACTATGGCTACACCTTC
TRBJ1-5,-,TRBV7-9,-,CASSSLEGYPQHF,TGTGCCAGCAGCTCCCTGGAGGGTTATCCCCAGCATTTT
TRBJ2-7,-,TRBV19,few,CASSRTGAYEQYF,TGTGCCAGTAGCCGAACAGGAGCCTACGAGCAGTACTTC
TRBJ1-1,-,TRBV21-1,-,CASPGDRYYYTEAFF,TGTGCCAGCCCAGGGGACAGATATTACTACACTGAAGCTTTCTTT
TRBJ1-6,TRBD1,TRBV6-5,-,CASSPRGLPLHF,TGTGCCAGCAGCCCAAGGGGGCTGCCCCTCCACTTT
TRBJ1-6,TRBD1,TRBV30,few,CAWTADRLHSPLHF,TGTGCCTGGACCGCGGACAGGTTGCATTCACCCCTCCACTTT
TRBJ2-6,-,TRBV5-1,-,CASSLNSPGGANVLTF,TGCGCCAGCAGCTTGAACTCCCCGGGGGGGGCCAACGTCCTGACTTTC
TRBJ1-2,-,TRBV27,once,CASSLSSFNYGYTF,TGTGCCAGCAGTTTAAGTAGTTTTAACTATGGCTACACCTTC
TRBJ1-1,TRBD1,TRBV29-1,-,CSVEYAQGANTEAFF,TGCAGCGTTGAATATGCACAGGGGGCTAACACTGAAGCTTTCTTT
TRBJ2-5,-,TRBV2,-,CASIGHRQETQYF,TGTGCCAGCATCGGACATCGTCAAGAGACCCAGTACTTC
TRBJ2-7,-,TRBV28,-,CASSLLGNEGTYEQYF,TGTGCCAGCAGTTTACTGGGGAACGAGGGCACCTACGAGCAGTACTTC
TRBJ1-1,TRBD1,TRBV28,-,CASDRDTEAFF,TGTGCCAGCGACAGGGACACTGAAGCTTTCTTT
TRBJ1-2,TRBD1,TRBV7-2,-,CASSLLLGGGGYGYTF,TGTGCCAGCAGCTTACTGCTAGGAGGGGGCGGGTATGGCTACACCTTC
TRBJ2-7,-,TRBV5-1,once,CASSWAGAHEQYF,TGCGCCAGCAGCTGGGCGGGGGCCCACGAGCAGTACTTC
TRBJ1-2,-,TRBV7-2,-,CASSRAYREGYTF,TGTGCCAGCAGCCGGGCATACAGGGAAGGCTACACCTTC